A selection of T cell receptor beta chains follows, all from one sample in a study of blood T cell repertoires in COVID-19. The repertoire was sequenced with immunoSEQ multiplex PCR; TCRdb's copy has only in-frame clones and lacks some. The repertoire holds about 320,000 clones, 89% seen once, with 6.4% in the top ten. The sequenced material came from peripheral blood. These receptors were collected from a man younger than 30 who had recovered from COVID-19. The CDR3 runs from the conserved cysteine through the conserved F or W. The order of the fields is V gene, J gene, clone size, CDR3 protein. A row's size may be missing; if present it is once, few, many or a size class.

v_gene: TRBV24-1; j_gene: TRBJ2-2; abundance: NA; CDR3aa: CATSDSLRGGGELFF
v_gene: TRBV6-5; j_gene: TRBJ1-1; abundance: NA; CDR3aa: CASSPDRIGVRQAFF
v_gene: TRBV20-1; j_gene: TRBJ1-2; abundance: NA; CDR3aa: CSASPGGGPYGYTF
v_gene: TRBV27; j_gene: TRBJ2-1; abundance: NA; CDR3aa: CASSPPYRNEQFF
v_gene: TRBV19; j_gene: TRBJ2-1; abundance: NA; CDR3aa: CASSISLAGYNEQFF
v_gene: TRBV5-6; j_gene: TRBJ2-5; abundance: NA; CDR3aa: CASSPGATGHEETQYF
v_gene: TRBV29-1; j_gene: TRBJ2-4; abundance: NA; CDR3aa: CSVEGVTGDKNIQYF
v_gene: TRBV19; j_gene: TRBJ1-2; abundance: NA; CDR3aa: CASSIGDTNYGYTF
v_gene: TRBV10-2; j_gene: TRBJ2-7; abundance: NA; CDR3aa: CASGGSGALGQYF
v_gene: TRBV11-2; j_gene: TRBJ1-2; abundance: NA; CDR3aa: CASSSTIQDRYNYGYTF
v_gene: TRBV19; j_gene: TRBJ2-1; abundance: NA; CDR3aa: CASSALTSGYYNEQFF
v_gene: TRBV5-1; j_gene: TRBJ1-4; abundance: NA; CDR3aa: CASSLRTGGLTNEKLFF
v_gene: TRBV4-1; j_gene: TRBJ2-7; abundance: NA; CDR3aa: CASSQAQLDRDYEQYF
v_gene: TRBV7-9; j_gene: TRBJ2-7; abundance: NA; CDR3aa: CASSYGQGRSYEQYF
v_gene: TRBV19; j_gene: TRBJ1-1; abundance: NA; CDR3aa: CASSMGGNEIEAFF
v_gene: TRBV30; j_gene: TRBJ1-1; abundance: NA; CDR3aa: CAWRGQGTEAFF
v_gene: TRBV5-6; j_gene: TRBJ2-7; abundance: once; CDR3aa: CASSLGFVGGPKDEQYF
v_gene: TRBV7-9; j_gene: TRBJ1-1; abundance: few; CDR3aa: CASSLRTLTTEAFF
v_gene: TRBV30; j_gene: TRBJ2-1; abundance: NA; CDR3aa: CAWSPTGTGGDEQFF
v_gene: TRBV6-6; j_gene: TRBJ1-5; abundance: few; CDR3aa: CASSYSGTETNQPQHF
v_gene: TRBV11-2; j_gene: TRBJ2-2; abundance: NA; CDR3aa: CASSFAGVITGELFF
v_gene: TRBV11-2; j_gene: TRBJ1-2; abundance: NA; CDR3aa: CASSTPEWYGYTF
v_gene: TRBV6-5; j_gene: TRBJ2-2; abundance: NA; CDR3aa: CASRSQGPGELFF
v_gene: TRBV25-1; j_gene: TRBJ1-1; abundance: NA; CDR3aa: CASRARFEAFF
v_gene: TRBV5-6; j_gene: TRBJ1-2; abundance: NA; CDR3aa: CASSLGVEFLANYGYTF
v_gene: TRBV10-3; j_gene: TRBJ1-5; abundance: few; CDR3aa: CAISEWGGSNQPQHF
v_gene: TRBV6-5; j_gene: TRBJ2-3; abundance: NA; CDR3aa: CASRRDRVGADTQYF
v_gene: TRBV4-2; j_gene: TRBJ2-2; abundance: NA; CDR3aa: CASSQEWTGGDGELFF
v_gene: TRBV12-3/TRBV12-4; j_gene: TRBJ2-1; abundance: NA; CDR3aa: CASSHARINEQFF
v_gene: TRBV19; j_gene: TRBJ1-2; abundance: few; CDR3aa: CASGGTYGYTF
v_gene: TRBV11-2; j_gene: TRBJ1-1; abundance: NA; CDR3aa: CASSYRGGTEAFF
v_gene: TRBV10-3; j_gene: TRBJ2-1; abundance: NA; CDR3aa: CAISSGPSPFF
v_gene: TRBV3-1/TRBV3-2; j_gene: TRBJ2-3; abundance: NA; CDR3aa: CASSLQARDSQYF
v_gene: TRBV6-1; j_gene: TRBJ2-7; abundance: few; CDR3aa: CASSENTNYEQYF
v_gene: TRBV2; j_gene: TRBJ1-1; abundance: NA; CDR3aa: CASTQQGTGETEAFF
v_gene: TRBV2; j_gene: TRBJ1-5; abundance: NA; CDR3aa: CASSEEGWDNQPQHF
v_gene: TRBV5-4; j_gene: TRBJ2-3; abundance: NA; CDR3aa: CASSSKQDTDTQYF
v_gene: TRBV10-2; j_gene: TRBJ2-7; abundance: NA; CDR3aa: CASSPLVALDEQYF
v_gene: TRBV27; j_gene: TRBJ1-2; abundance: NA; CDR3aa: CASHPLQGALGYTF
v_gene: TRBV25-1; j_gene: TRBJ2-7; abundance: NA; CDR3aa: CASSDGTSGSFYEQYF
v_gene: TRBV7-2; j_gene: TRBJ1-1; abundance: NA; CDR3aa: CASKEGPSNTEAFF